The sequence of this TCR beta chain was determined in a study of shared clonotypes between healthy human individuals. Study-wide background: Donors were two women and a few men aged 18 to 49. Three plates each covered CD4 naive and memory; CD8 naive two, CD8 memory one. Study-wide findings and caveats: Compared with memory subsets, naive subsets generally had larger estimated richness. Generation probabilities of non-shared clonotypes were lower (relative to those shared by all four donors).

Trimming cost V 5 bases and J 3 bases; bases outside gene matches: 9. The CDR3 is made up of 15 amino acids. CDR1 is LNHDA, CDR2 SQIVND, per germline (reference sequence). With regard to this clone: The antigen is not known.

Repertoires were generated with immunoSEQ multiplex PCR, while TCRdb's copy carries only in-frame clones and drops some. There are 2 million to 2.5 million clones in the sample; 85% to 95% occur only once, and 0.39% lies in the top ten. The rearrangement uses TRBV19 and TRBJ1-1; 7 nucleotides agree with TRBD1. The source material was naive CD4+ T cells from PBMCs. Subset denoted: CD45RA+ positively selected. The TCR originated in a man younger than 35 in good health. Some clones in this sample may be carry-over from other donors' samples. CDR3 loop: CASSGRQGYYTEAFF. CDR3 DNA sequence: TGTGCCAGTAGTGGGAGACAGGGATATTACACTGAAGCTTTCTTT. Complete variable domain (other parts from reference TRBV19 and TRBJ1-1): DGGITQSPKYLFRKEGQNVTLSCEQNLNHDAMYWYRQDPGQGLRLIYYSQIVNDFQKGDIAEGYSVSREKKESFPLTVTSAQKNPTAFYLCASSGRQGYYTEAFFGQGTRLTVV.